This TCR beta chain was documented in a study of regulatory T cells in long-lasting Graves disease. This clonotype was detected ten times or more. Construction of TCR beta libraries relied on iRepertoire HTBI primers and on Arm-PCR targeting CDR3 regions. From the multiplex PCR reads, TCRdb called clonotypes with MiXCR, one entry per CDR3 protein. The data contain some 410,000 distinct CDR3 sequences, around 15% of them seen just once; the ten biggest clones take up roughly 10%. Documented time point: newly diagnosed GD, antithyroid drugs for less than 3 months. Generation of the TCR library employed RNA extracted from PBMCs. These same data were also listed under a study on T cells in Graves' hyperthyroidism and ophthalmopathy.

The TCR originated in a woman in her twenties or thirties with Graves disease. The source was peripheral blood mononuclear cells (PBMCs), collected at new diagnosis, from a patient treated with antithyroid drugs.

CDR3 loop: CASSPRTPTGQETQYF. For the CDR3, the DNA is TGTGCCAGCAGTCCCAGGACCCCAACGGGGCAAGAGACCCAGTACTTC. The V call is TRBV28, the J call TRBJ2-5; possible D gene TRBD2, 5 bases. In germline, CDR1 is MDHEN, CDR2 SYDVKM. With 5 bases removed from V and 2 bases from J, the gap between germline ends came to 18 bases. The CDR3 covers 16 residues.